The sequence of this TCR beta chain was determined in a study of blood T cell repertoires in COVID-19. Study summary: T cells, B-cell-depleted T cells, or PBMCs provided the cDNA or gDNA that served as material.

The CDR3 is 16 amino acids. Trimming pared 4 bases from V and 0 bases from J, leaving 10 bases between. Germline CDR1 and CDR2: MNHNY and SVGAGI (reference sequence). Original processing notes: Amplification of reference gene primers was used by the study to estimate nucleated cell counts. TCRdb's copy holds only in-frame clones and misses some; the assay was immunoSEQ multiplex PCR. The DNA was the basis for D and trimming; V, J and clone size are from that table. Seen here are roughly 90,000 clones, around 87% observed once, and the top ten hold over 0.95%. This clonotype originated in a human donor in a cohort sampled during active COVID-19. The J gene is TRBJ1-6, the V gene TRBV6-6; perhaps TRBD1 as D (6 bases). The sequencing input was peripheral blood. CDR3 sequence reads: CASSSQGSSYNSPLHF. CDR3 coding DNA: TGTGCCAGCAGTTCACAGGGAAGCTCCTATAATTCACCCCTCCACTTT.